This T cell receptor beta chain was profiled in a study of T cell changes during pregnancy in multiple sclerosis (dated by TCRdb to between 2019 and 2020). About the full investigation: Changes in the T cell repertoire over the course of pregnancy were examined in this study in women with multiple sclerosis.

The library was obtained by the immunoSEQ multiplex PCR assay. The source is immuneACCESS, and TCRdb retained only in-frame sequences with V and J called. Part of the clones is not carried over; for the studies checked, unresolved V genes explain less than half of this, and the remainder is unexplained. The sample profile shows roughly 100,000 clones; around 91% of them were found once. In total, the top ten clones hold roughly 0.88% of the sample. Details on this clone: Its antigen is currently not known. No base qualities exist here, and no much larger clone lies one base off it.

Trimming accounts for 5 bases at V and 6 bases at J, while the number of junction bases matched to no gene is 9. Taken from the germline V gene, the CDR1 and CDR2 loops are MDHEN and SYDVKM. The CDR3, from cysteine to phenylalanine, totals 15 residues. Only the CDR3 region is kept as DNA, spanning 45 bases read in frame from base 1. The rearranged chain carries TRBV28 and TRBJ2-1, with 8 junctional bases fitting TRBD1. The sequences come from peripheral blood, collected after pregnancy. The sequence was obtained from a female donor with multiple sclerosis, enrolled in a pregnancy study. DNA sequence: TGTGCCAGCAGTGGTAGGACAGGGTGGGTCAATGAGCAGTTCTTC. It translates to CASSGRTGWVNEQFF.